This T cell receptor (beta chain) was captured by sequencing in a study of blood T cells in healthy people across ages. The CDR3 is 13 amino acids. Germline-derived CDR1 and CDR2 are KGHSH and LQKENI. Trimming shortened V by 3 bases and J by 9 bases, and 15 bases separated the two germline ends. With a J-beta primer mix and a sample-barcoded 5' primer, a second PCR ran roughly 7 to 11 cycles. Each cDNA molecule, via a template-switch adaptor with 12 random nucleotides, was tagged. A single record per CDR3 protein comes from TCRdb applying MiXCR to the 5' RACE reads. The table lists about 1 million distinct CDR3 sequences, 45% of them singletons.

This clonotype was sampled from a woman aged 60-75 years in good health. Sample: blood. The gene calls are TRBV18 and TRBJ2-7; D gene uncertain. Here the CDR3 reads CASSPEVSTMQYF. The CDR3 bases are TGTGCCAGCTCACCGGAAGTCTCCACGATGCAGTACTTC.